The rows below give T cell receptor beta chains drawn from one sample of a study of T-cell reconstitution after alpha-beta-depleted transplantation in children. Using its own MiXCR run on the PCR reads, TCRdb lists one record per CDR3 protein. The data contain 200,000 to 250,000 distinct CDR3 sequences, 7% to 9% of them seen just once; the ten biggest clones take up 35%. The sequences come from PBMCs, mostly from graft donor cells, collected 360 days after TCRalphabeta/CD19-depleted stem cell transplant. These TCRs come from a male patient aged 2-15 years who had a stem cell transplant for acute myeloid leukemia, so the T cells may come from the graft donor. Each CDR3 is given without its conserved first and last residue.

TRBV7-9	12	TRBJ2-7	ASSDSGRVNEQY
TRBV27	12	TRBJ1-1	ASSFFGRASEAF
TRBV5-1	10	TRBJ2-1	ASSLEGFEQF
TRBV10-3	13	TRBJ2-2	ATKSGGGGTGELF
TRBV5-1	12	TRBJ1-1	ASSTRTVNTEAF
TRBV29-1	12	TRBJ2-1	SVVGGTDYNEQF
TRBV29-1	10	TRBJ2-1	SVVGGYNEQF
TRBV7-4	11	TRBJ1-6	ASSLDRLSPLH
TRBV12-3/TRBV12-4	11	TRBJ2-1	ASSLRPHNEQF
TRBV18	16	TRBJ1-6	ASSPIRQRSSYNSPLH
TRBV2	12	TRBJ2-3	ASLRDSGPGTQY
TRBV4-1	12	TRBJ1-1	ASSQEPLNTEAF
TRBV7-6	13	TRBJ2-7	ASSAGQGTSYEQY
TRBV4-1	11	TRBJ1-5	ASSVRPDQPQH
TRBV7-3	10	TRBJ1-1	ASSSPVGEAF
TRBV29-1	11	TRBJ2-2	SFRDRDPGELF
TRBV4-2	18	TRBJ2-1	ASNQDRGLAGGPSYNEQF
TRBV6-1	12	TRBJ2-7	ASRDRALSYEQY
TRBV5-1	13	TRBJ1-1	ASSFNGRVNTEAF
TRBV6-1	13	TRBJ2-2	ASRTGQGAGGELF
TRBV6-5	12	TRBJ1-1	ASISSRLNTEAF
TRBV11-2	18	TRBJ2-1	ASSPKGIAGGHSTYNEQF
TRBV18	13	TRBJ2-5	ASSPERGLQETQY
TRBV10-3	11	TRBJ2-7	ATGLAESYEQY
TRBV7-6	12	TRBJ2-1	ASSLEGLPNEQF
TRBV11-1	12	TRBJ2-1	ASSSHVGDNEQF
TRBV20-1	9	TRBJ2-7	SASDPYEQY
TRBV20-1	10	TRBJ2-1	SARAPNNEQF
TRBV20-1	10	TRBJ1-1	SASHTNTEAF
TRBV5-1	12	TRBJ1-1	ASSTGQGGLGAF
TRBV10-3	12	TRBJ1-5	AISEGDRDQPQH
TRBV5-1	11	TRBJ2-7	ASSAQGTYEQY
TRBV5-1	14	TRBJ2-5	ASSTGLAGGQETQY
TRBV3-1	14	TRBJ2-7	ASSLSPGQGSHEQY
TRBV20-1	12	TRBJ2-1	SAAPTQWGNEQF
TRBV12-3/TRBV12-4	12	TRBJ1-3	ASTFWGAGNTIY
TRBV14	9	TRBJ2-1	ASSQTGEQF
TRBV7-4	10	TRBJ2-3	ASSLDTHLLR
TRBV20-1	12	TRBJ2-3	SAPGLSNTDTQY
TRBV5-4	12	TRBJ1-2	ASSLLDRDNGYT